These 2 T cell receptor beta chains share one sample of origin, sequenced in a study of blood T cell repertoires in COVID-19. Assay: immunoSEQ multiplex PCR; the TCRdb copy retains only in-frame clones and omits some. The top ten hold about 3% of the sample, which has about 53,000 clones, 90% to 95% seen once. The material sequenced was peripheral blood. The source is a human donor in a cohort sampled during active COVID-19.

The gene calls are TRBV5-4 and TRBJ1-2, with TRBD1 matching 7 bases. After removal of 5 bases from V and 1 base from J, the junction contained 5 bases not matched to a gene. The CDR3 has 14 amino acids. Germline assignment: CDR1 SGHNT and CDR2 YYREEE (reference sequence). The CDR3 sequence: CASSFQGGNYGYTF. The CDR3 DNA is TGTGCCAGCAGTTTCCAGGGGGGTAACTATGGCTACACCTTC.

The rearrangement joins TRBV27 to TRBJ1-1; TRBD1 might be the D (5 bases). V was cut by 10 bases and J by 6 bases, with 15 bases left in between. The CDR3 is 12 residues long. Germline V gene lookup returns CDR1 MNHEY and CDR2 SMNVEV (reference sequence). CDR3 coding DNA: TGTGCCATCGGGACTGGAGATGCTGAAGCTTTCTTT. Its translation is CAIGTGDAEAFF.